The 32 T cell receptor beta chains below were found in one sample sequenced in a study of cytomegalovirus exposure and HLA in healthy donors. PCR was performed using 60 Vbeta and 13 Jbeta primers. Measured with immunoSEQ multiplex PCR; TCRdb has only the in-frame clones, and not every one. The sample has about 200,000 clones. Sequenced: PBMCs. Receptors originate from a girl aged 2 to 9 in good health and CMV-seropositive.

The chain couples TRBV7-9 to TRBJ2-7; 7 bases align to TRBD1. CDR3 length: 14 residues. With 5 bases clipped from V and 0 bases from J, the junction kept 4 bases outside the gene matches. Germline CDR1 SEHNR, CDR2 FQNEAQ (reference sequence). The CDR3 loop is CASSETGSSYEQYF. DNA of the CDR3: TGTGCCAGCAGCGAGACAGGGAGCTCCTACGAGCAGTACTTC.

The rearrangement links TRBV9 to TRBJ2-5, with 9 positions matching TRBD2. Germline V gene lookup returns CDR1 SGDLS and CDR2 YYNGEE. V shed 4 bases, J shed 2 bases, and the junction held 9 bases outside the gene matches. The CDR3 is made up of 16 amino acids. This CDR3 reads CASSPRQGLAQETQYF. CDR3 nucleotides: TGTGCCAGCAGCCCCCGACAGGGACTAGCTCAAGAGACCCAGTACTTC.

As for this clone: An end of the junction does not agree with germline; a read error may underlie this. This specimen includes other DNA sequences encoding the same CDR3. The chain's CDR3 is CASSSEPQGSNQPQHF. Here the CDR3 DNA reads TGCGCCAGCAGCTCGGAACCTCAGGGCAGCAACCAGCCCCAGCATTTT. The J gene is TRBJ1-5, the V gene TRBV5-1; TRBD1 might be the D (5 bases). There are 16 residues in the CDR3. Germline-derived CDR1 and CDR2 are SGHRS and YFSETQ.

The V gene is TRBV9, the J gene TRBJ2-1, with 8 bases aligning to TRBD2. Germline V gives CDR1 SGDLS, CDR2 YYNGEE. This CDR3 spans 21 amino acids. The V segment lost 0 bases and the J segment 0 bases; nucleotides outside the gene matches: 17. CDR3 amino acids: CASSVEGGREAKKSSYNEQFF. The CDR3 DNA sequence: TGTGCCAGCAGCGTAGAGGGAGGGCGGGAGGCCAAAAAGAGCTCCTACAATGAGCAGTTCTTC.

The gene calls are TRBV7-6 and TRBJ2-1; 12 bases fit TRBD2. Germline V gene lookup returns CDR1 SGHVS and CDR2 FNYEAQ. The length of the CDR3 is 16 residues. V lost 2 bases, J lost 6 bases, and 5 bases stayed unmatched. CDR3 sequence: CASSLLSSGRGNEQFF. In DNA, the CDR3 is TGTGCCAGCAGCTTACTCTCTAGCGGGAGGGGCAATGAGCAGTTCTTC.

The chain is built from TRBV29-1 and TRBJ2-1; weak D call: TRBD1 (6 bases). The CDR3 totals 13 residues. The germline CDR1 and CDR2 sequences are SQVTM and ANQGSEA. Trimming left V 1 base short and J 8 bases short, with 12 bases between. CDR3 loop: CSVEAQGYHEQFF. The CDR3 nucleotides are TGCAGCGTTGAAGCGCAGGGGTACCATGAGCAGTTCTTC.

The chain employs TRBV4-1 and TRBJ2-3, with D possibly TRBD1 on 6 matching bases. CDR3 size: 15 residues. The germline V and J ends were trimmed by 3 bases and 2 bases, with 12 bases remaining between them. From germline, CDR1 is MGHRA and CDR2 YSYEKL. Here the CDR3 reads CASSHTAGDTDTQYF. The CDR3 DNA reads TGCGCCAGCAGCCATACGGCAGGGGACACAGATACGCAGTATTTT.

The chain couples TRBV5-1 to TRBJ2-7; possible D gene TRBD2, 5 bases. V was cut by 4 bases and J by 0 bases, with 14 bases left in between. Germline V CDR1 and CDR2: SGHRS, YFSETQ. This CDR3 comprises 15 residues. The CDR3 reads CASSPSWLASYEQYF. The CDR3 DNA follows: TGCGCCAGCAGCCCCTCGTGGCTAGCCTCCTACGAGCAGTACTTC.

The rearrangement uses TRBV28 and TRBJ2-4, with TRBD1 identical over 7 bases. With 5 bases clipped from V and 6 bases from J, the junction kept 4 bases outside the gene matches. The CDR3 covers 13 residues. Germline loops: CDR1 MDHEN, CDR2 SYDVKM. The chain's CDR3 is CASSRQGRNIQYF. As DNA, the CDR3 is TGTGCCAGCAGTAGACAGGGTAGAAACATTCAGTACTTC.

V and J are TRBV4-1 and TRBJ1-4; D not certain. V was pared by 3 bases and J by 7 bases, with 9 bases between. Germline CDR1 and CDR2: MGHRA and YSYEKL. The CDR3 consists of 13 residues. The CDR3 DNA is TGCGCCAGCAGCCAGGGAGCGCCTGAAAAACTGTTTTTT. Protein product: CASSQGAPEKLFF.

The chain has TRBV6-4 and TRBJ2-3; D may be TRBD1 (6 bases). V lost 6 bases to trimming and J lost 2 bases, with 18 bases between them. This CDR3 region has 16 residues. The V gene's germline CDR1 is MRHNA and CDR2 SNTAGT. CDR3 sequence (DNA): TGTGCCAGCAGCCGAACACGACAGGCGACCACAGATACGCAGTATTTT. It translates to CASSRTRQATTDTQYF.

V usage is TRBV9 and J usage is TRBJ1-5, with D perhaps matching TRBD1 (6 bases). CDR1 and CDR2 (germline): SGDLS, YYNGEE. Trimming stripped 3 bases from V and 4 bases from J, with 14 bases between. The length of the CDR3 is 15 residues. DNA for the CDR3: TGTGCCAGCAGCGGGGGCGGGGGCCTAAATCAGCCCCAGCATTTT. Translating it yields CASSGGGGLNQPQHF.

The chain carries TRBV27 and TRBJ1-4, with D tentatively TRBD1 (6 bases). V lost 5 bases, J lost 5 bases, and 15 bases lay in between. Germline CDR1 reads MNHEY; CDR2 reads SMNVEV (reference sequence). The CDR3 loop spans 15 amino acids. Written as DNA, the CDR3 is TGTGCCAGCAGTCGATACAGGGCCGCGAATGAAAAACTGTTTTTT. Its protein is CASSRYRAANEKLFF.

The CDR3 here is CASSPGSIRDQPQHF. CDR3 bases: TGCGCCAGCAGCCCAGGGTCTATCCGGGATCAGCCCCAGCATTTT. V is TRBV23-1 and J is TRBJ1-5; TRBD1 might be the D (5 bases). Being an ORF, TRBV23-1 has a function that is uncertain. The V end lost 6 bases, the J end lost 5 bases, and 17 bases lay between the germline ends. The CDR3 length is 15 residues.

This chain connects TRBV18 to TRBJ1-3; no clear D. Germline values: CDR1 KGHSH, CDR2 LQKENI. Trimming removed 0 bases at V and 2 bases at J, with 8 bases between. The CDR3 sequence is 15 residues long. The CDR3, as DNA: TGTGCCAGCTCACCACCCGGGAGAGCTGGAAACACCATATATTTT. Protein: CASSPPGRAGNTIYF.

The chain carries TRBV5-4 and TRBJ2-7; D is possibly TRBD1 (5 bases). The germline gives CDR1 SGHNT, CDR2 YYREEE (reference sequence). The CDR3 extends over 14 amino acids. V lost 3 bases and J 2 bases, leaving 12 bases between the germline ends. CDR3 residues: CASSSGSLTYEQYF. CDR3 in DNA: TGTGCCAGCAGCTCAGGGTCTTTAACCTACGAGCAGTACTTC. Using reference TRBV5-4 and TRBJ2-7 for the parts outside the CDR3, the full variable domain is ETGVTQSPTHLIKTRGQQVTLRCSSQSGHNTVSWYQQALGQGPQFIFQYYREEENGRGNFPPRFSGLQFPNYSSELNVNALELDDSALYLCASSSGSLTYEQYFGPGTRLTVT.

The chain carries TRBV11-2 and TRBJ2-7, with D possibly being TRBD1 (5 bases). The V end lost 2 bases, the J end lost 2 bases, and 10 bases lay between the germline ends. The CDR3 consists of 14 residues. Germline V CDR1 and CDR2: SGHAT, FQNNGV. The CDR3 sequence: CASSLFQGTYEQYF. The CDR3 DNA follows: TGTGCCAGCAGCTTATTTCAGGGAACCTACGAGCAGTACTTC. Full variable domain (outside the CDR3, taken from reference TRBV11-2 and TRBJ2-7): EAGVAQSPRYKIIEKRQSVAFWCNPISGHATLYWYQQILGQGPKLLIQFQNNGVVDDSQLPKDRFSAERLKGVDSTLKIQPAKLEDSAVYLCASSLFQGTYEQYFGPGTRLTVT.

The rearrangement joins TRBV10-3 to TRBJ1-2; the match to TRBD1 covers 7 bases. The ends lost 2 bases at V and 1 base at J; junction bases unmatched: 4. Germline-derived CDR1 and CDR2 are ENHRY and SYGVKD. The length of the CDR3 is 15 residues. CDR3 sequence (DNA): TGTGCCATCAGTGAGGGACAGGTGTTTAACTATGGCTACACCTTC. It translates to CAISEGQVFNYGYTF.

The chain has TRBV10-3 and TRBJ2-7, with D tentatively TRBD1 (6 bases). Germline CDR1 reads ENHRY; CDR2 reads SYGVKD. V gave up 0 bases and J gave up 3 bases, with 9 bases separating them. This CDR3 is built from 14 residues. The CDR3 loop is CAISESQGFYEQYF. In DNA form, the CDR3 reads TGTGCCATCAGTGAGTCTCAGGGGTTCTACGAGCAGTACTTC.

This chain links TRBV9 with TRBJ2-4; tentatively, D is TRBD2 (5 bases). The CDR3 runs 15 residues. CDR1 is SGDLS and CDR2 is YYNGEE in the germline V gene. Trimming removed 0 bases from V and 0 bases from J, with 7 bases in between. The CDR3 protein is CASSVEGLAKNIQYF. Written as DNA, the CDR3 is TGTGCCAGCAGCGTAGAAGGACTAGCCAAAAACATTCAGTACTTC.

The genes are TRBV6-1 and TRBJ2-7, with 9 bases fitting TRBD1. The trim removed 6 bases at V and 3 bases at J, leaving 6 bases unmatched. This CDR3 is 14 amino acids long. Germline lookup yields CDR1 MNHNS and CDR2 SASEGT. In nucleotides, the CDR3 is TGTGCCAGCAGGGGGACAGGGCATAGCTACGAGCAGTACTTC. Amino acid sequence: CASRGTGHSYEQYF.

The rearrangement joins TRBV19 to TRBJ1-2, with 9 bases fitting TRBD1. CDR3 length: 13 amino acids. Germline values: CDR1 LNHDA, CDR2 SQIVND (reference sequence). The ends lost 7 bases at V and 7 bases at J; junction bases unmatched: 7. The CDR3 nucleotides read TGTGCCAGTACGGGGACAGGGCTTAGTGGCTACACCTTC. Translation: CASTGTGLSGYTF.

The genes are TRBV6-5 and TRBJ2-7; D is possibly TRBD2 (5 bases). V was trimmed by 0 bases and J by 2 bases, leaving 11 bases between them. This CDR3 has 15 amino acids. CDR1 is MNHEY and CDR2 is SVGAGI in the germline V gene. CDR3 sequence: CASSYSTTGTYEQYF. DNA for the CDR3: TGTGCCAGCAGTTACTCGACGACCGGGACCTACGAGCAGTACTTC.

The rearrangement links TRBV5-1 to TRBJ2-7; 11 bases map to TRBD2. This CDR3 is 15 amino acids long. Germline-derived CDR1 and CDR2 are SGHRS and YFSETQ. The junction had 6 bases not matched to a gene; V was cut back by 1 base and J by 6 bases. The CDR3 nucleotides are TGCGCCAGCAGCTTGTCCCTAGCGGGAGGTACCGAGCAGTACTTC. It translates to CASSLSLAGGTEQYF. The full variable domain, in which reference TRBV5-1 and TRBJ2-7 provide the parts outside the CDR3, is KAGVTQTPRYLIKTRGQQVTLSCSPISGHRSVSWYQQTPGQGLQFLFEYFSETQRNKGNFPGRFSGRQFSNSRSEMNVSTLELGDSALYLCASSLSLAGGTEQYFGPGTRLTVT.

The genes are TRBV5-1 and TRBJ1-2; 11 nucleotides agree with TRBD1. The length of the CDR3 is 19 residues. The germline CDR1 and CDR2 sequences are SGHRS and YFSETQ. The V segment lost 7 bases and the J segment 4 bases; nucleotides outside the gene matches: 21. The CDR3 loop reads CASARESGTGGGNFYGYTF. Written as DNA, the CDR3 is TGCGCCAGCGCCCGTGAGAGTGGGACAGGGGGTGGAAATTTCTATGGCTACACCTTC.

The chain carries TRBV28 and TRBJ2-5; 12 nucleotides agree with TRBD2. The CDR3 totals 18 residues. The V gene end was trimmed by 3 bases and the J gene end by 2 bases; junction bases not matched to a gene: 10. Germline CDR1 is MDHEN and CDR2 is SYDVKM. CDR3 in amino acids: CASSFQLAGGGGQETQYF. The CDR3 region has the DNA TGTGCCAGCAGTTTCCAACTAGCGGGAGGAGGGGGACAAGAGACCCAGTACTTC.

V is TRBV19 and J is TRBJ2-5; D is perhaps TRBD1 (5 bases). Germline V gives CDR1 LNHDA, CDR2 SQIVND (reference sequence). The CDR3 totals 14 residues. V shed 0 bases and J shed 5 bases, with 10 bases lying between them. In nucleotides, the CDR3 is TGTGCCAGTAGTATAGACAGGGTCGGGGAGACCCAGTACTTC. As protein: CASSIDRVGETQYF. Using reference TRBV19 and TRBJ2-5 for the parts outside the CDR3, the full variable domain is DGGITQSPKYLFRKEGQNVTLSCEQNLNHDAMYWYRQDPGQGLRLIYYSQIVNDFQKGDIAEGYSVSREKKESFPLTVTSAQKNPTAFYLCASSIDRVGETQYFGPGTRLLVL.

The chain combines TRBV28 with TRBJ2-3; D not certain. Germline CDR1 is MDHEN and CDR2 is SYDVKM. The CDR3 extends over 13 amino acids. Deletions cut 3 bases from V and 0 bases from J, with 4 bases between. The chain's CDR3 is CASSLTSTDTQYF. CDR3 coding DNA: TGTGCCAGCAGTTTGACTAGCACAGATACGCAGTATTTT. Supplemented by reference TRBV28 and TRBJ2-3, the full variable domain reads DVKVTQSSRYLVKRTGEKVFLECVQDMDHENMFWYRQDPGLGLRLIYFSYDVKMKEKGDIPEGYSVSREKKERFSLILESASTNQTSMYLCASSLTSTDTQYFGPGTRLTVL.

On this clone: The same CDR3 is also encoded by other DNA sequences in this sample. J is TRBJ2-5 and V is TRBV7-9; D might be TRBD2 (6 bases). V gave up 5 bases and J gave up 1 base, with 11 bases separating them. The germline gives CDR1 SEHNR, CDR2 FQNEAQ (reference sequence). The CDR3 is 14 amino acids. CDR3 sequence (DNA): TGTGCCAGCAGCCCCGGGACTGCCCAAGAGACCCAGTACTTC. Translating it yields CASSPGTAQETQYF.

The V and J genes are TRBV5-1 and TRBJ2-1; TRBD2 matches 7 bases. J lost 8 bases, V lost 2 bases, and 7 bases had no gene match. The CDR3 has 14 residues. Per germline, CDR1 SGHRS and CDR2 YFSETQ. In DNA form, the CDR3 reads TGCGCCAGCAGCTTAGGCGGGAGTAAGGATGAGCAGTTCTTC. This gives the protein CASSLGGSKDEQFF.

The chain combines TRBV6-1 with TRBJ2-7, with a weak D call TRBD1 (6 bases). The germline V gene has CDR1 MNHNS and CDR2 SASEGT. Trimming cost V 6 bases and J 1 base, with 16 bases left between them. The CDR3 contains 15 residues. CDR3 nucleotide sequence: TGTGCCAGCAGGGTTGGGGGCCTTTCTTCCTACGAGCAGTACTTC. Protein: CASRVGGLSSYEQYF.

The chain links TRBV5-1 to TRBJ1-3; TRBD1 agrees at 10 bases. The germline gives CDR1 SGHRS, CDR2 YFSETQ. Trimming took 0 bases from V and 0 from J; bases not matched to a gene: 6. The CDR3 totals 18 residues. CDR3 sequence: CASSLVGQGSSSGNTIYF. In DNA, the CDR3 is TGCGCCAGCAGCTTGGTGGGACAGGGGTCGAGCTCTGGAAACACCATATATTTT.